The text below deals with one TCR beta chain. Its antigen is currently not known. No qualities accompany the bases; no much larger clone lies one base away. These data originate in a study of preoperative IRX-2 immunotherapy in early breast cancer (dated by TCRdb to the late 2010s). The library relied on the immunoSEQ multiplex PCR assay. Entries here come from immuneACCESS through TCRdb and include only in-frame sequences with V and J called. Some clones fail to appear in such tables; in the studies checked, an unresolved V gene covers under half of the shortfall, and the cause of the remainder is unknown. The sample table records around 13,000 clones; roughly 93% of these occur just once. The top ten clones comprise over 25% of the sample. CDR3 length: 16 amino acids, cysteine to phenylalanine. CDR3 DNA is the only sequence kept; it has 48 bases, read in frame from the first base. CDR1 is given as SGDLS and CDR2 as YYNGEE, both from the germline V gene. From V the trimming removes 4 bases and from J it removes 4 bases, while the gene matches leave 12 bases of the junction unaccounted for.

The label giving this sample's treatment or condition can be read as: preoperative locoregional IRX-2 cytokine immunotherapy. The samples were obtained from a phase Ib study that tested preoperative, locoregional IRX-2 cytokine immunotherapy meant to prime immune responses. The donors were early-stage breast cancer patients who were given IRX-2 prior to surgery. Sampling was performed from a patient treated with IRX-2 immunotherapy. The rearrangement joined TRBV9 to TRBJ1-2; TRBD1 agrees with 8 junctional bases. The sequence was collected from a human donor with breast cancer. The bases are TGTGCCAGCAGCCTTTCTCAGGGGGCCCTCCTCTATGGCTACACCTTC. Translated, this gives CASSLSQGALLYGYTF. Joined to the reference TRBV9 and TRBJ1-2 proteins, this CDR3 gives the full variable domain: DSGVTQTPKHLITATGQRVTLRCSPRSGDLSVYWYQQSLDQGLQFLIQYYNGEERAKGNILERFSAQQFPDLHSELNLSSLELGDSALYFCASSLSQGALLYGYTFGSGTRLTVV.